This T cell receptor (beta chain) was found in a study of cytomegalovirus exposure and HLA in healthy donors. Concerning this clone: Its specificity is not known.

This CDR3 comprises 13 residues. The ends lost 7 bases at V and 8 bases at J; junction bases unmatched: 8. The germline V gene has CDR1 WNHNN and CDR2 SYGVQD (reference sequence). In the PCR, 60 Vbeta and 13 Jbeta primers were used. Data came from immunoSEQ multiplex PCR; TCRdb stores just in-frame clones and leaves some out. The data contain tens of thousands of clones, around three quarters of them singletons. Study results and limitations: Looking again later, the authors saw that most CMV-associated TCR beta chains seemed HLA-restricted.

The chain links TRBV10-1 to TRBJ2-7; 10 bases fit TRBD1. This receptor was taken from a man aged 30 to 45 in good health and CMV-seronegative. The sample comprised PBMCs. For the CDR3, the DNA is TGCGCCAGCACAAGGGGACAGGGGAGTCAGCAGTACTTC. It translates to CASTRGQGSQQYF.